This T cell receptor (beta chain) was observed in a study of long-term antiretroviral therapy in people with HIV. Details on this clone: As yet, its antigen is unknown.

The run of the v3.0 immunoSEQ assay was at survey level. Samples were sequenced targeting 40,000-50,000 T-cell genomes each. Repertoires were generated with immunoSEQ multiplex PCR, while TCRdb's copy carries only in-frame clones and drops some. The profile shows 9,500 to 13,000 clones, more than 85% of them singletons. Broader study findings: Information on adherence to ART, viral resistance or therapy changes was unavailable.

Cryopreserved PBMC numbered about 1-10 million per sample before DNA extraction. The sequencing here drew on unsorted PBMCs, taken 0.2 years before starting antiretroviral therapy. The clonotype comes from a middle-aged woman with HIV.

DNA of the CDR3: TGTGCCTGGAGAGAAACAGGTTTGTTCGAAGCTTTCTTT. Its translation: CAWRETGLFEAFF. The chain employs TRBV30 and TRBJ1-1, with D possibly TRBD1 on 5 matching bases. Trimming removed 3 bases from V and 8 bases from J, with 16 bases in between. This CDR3 contains 13 residues. CDR1 GTSNPN and CDR2 SVGIG come from the germline V gene (reference sequence).